The 16 T cell receptor beta chains below all came from one sample that was sequenced in a study of identical twins. One entry per CDR3 protein results from TCRdb running MiXCR on the 5' RACE reads. This sample carries hundreds of thousands of distinct CDR3 sequences, over 5% of them seen once, and the ten largest clones take 1.5% to 2%. Source material: naive T cells sorted from blood. Every receptor here comes from a man aged 18 to 30 in good health.

This clonotype has at least ten counts. The CDR3 sequence is CSAGDRGIEKLFF. CDR3 bases: TGCAGTGCCGGGGACCGAGGGATTGAAAAACTGTTTTTT. The chain links TRBV20-1 to TRBJ1-4; a possible D gene is TRBD1 (5 bases). Trimming removed 6 bases at V and 7 bases at J, with 15 bases between. Germline V CDR1 and CDR2: DFQATT, SNEGSKA (reference sequence). The CDR3 covers 13 residues.

This clonotype was seen many times. The chain uses TRBV24-1 and TRBJ1-2; a weak D match, TRBD1 (6 bases). Trimming took off 0 bases at V and 2 bases at J, with 24 bases between the two ends. The CDR3 has 20 residues. Germline assignment: CDR1 KGHDR and CDR2 SFDVKD. CDR3 amino acids: CATSDLQFGAGGRLNYGYTF. The DNA for the CDR3 is TGTGCCACCAGTGATTTGCAATTTGGGGCTGGGGGGCGACTGAACTATGGCTACACCTTC.

This clonotype was counted many times. The chain couples TRBV12-3 or TRBV12-4 to TRBJ1-2, with 8 bases that match TRBD1. The CDR3 has 13 residues. Losses at the gene ends were 6 bases for V and 4 bases for J; bases not matched to a gene: 4. The CDR3 region has the DNA TGTGCCAGCAGGTCCGACAGGGGCTATGGCTACACCTTC. It encodes CASRSDRGYGYTF.

This clonotype was picked up many times. V usage is TRBV12-3 or TRBV12-4 and J usage is TRBJ2-1; D is perhaps TRBD2 (6 bases). Trimming shortened V by 4 bases and J by 5 bases, and 15 bases separated the two germline ends. The CDR3 contains 15 residues. CDR3 in amino acids: CASSYVGSPHNEQFF. The CDR3 DNA reads as TGTGCCAGCAGTTACGTCGGGAGTCCCCACAATGAGCAGTTCTTC.

This chain connects TRBV3-1 to TRBJ2-1, with a possible D match to TRBD1 (7 bases). Deletions cut 0 bases from V and 3 bases from J, with 15 bases between. The CDR3 loop spans 17 amino acids. Germline CDR1 reads LGHDT; CDR2 reads YNNKEL (reference sequence). CDR3 in DNA: TGTGCCAGCAGCCAAGATTTAGCAGGGGGAGGCTACAATGAGCAGTTCTTC. Its protein is CASSQDLAGGGYNEQFF.

This clonotype was counted between two and nine times. The chain uses TRBV19 and TRBJ2-5; D uncertain. The V end was cut by 0 bases, the J end by 4 bases, with 3 bases between. Per the germline V gene, CDR1 is LNHDA and CDR2 is SQIVND (reference sequence). This CDR3 comprises 12 residues. CDR3 amino acids: CASSIESETQYF. The CDR3 nucleotides are TGTGCCAGTAGTATAGAGTCAGAGACCCAGTACTTC.

The table lists this clonotype with many counts. The chain recombines TRBV27 with TRBJ2-1; D is uncertain. The V end was cut by 7 bases, the J end by 11 bases, with 18 bases between. The CDR3 is made up of 13 amino acids. Germline CDR1 is MNHEY and CDR2 is SMNVEV (reference sequence). CDR3 sequence reads: CASTLPGLPQQFF. The CDR3 region has the DNA TGTGCCAGCACCTTACCCGGGCTACCCCAGCAGTTCTTC.

This clonotype was detected only a few times. V usage is TRBV7-2 and J usage is TRBJ2-7; no reliable D call. The germline CDR1 and CDR2 sequences are SGHTA and FQGNSA. Between the trimmed V and J ends, which lost 1 base and 5 bases, there was a span of 12 bases. The CDR3 spans 14 residues. In DNA form, the CDR3 reads TGTGCCAGCAGCTTAGGGGCGAGAAAGGACGAGCAGTACTTC. Encoded protein: CASSLGARKDEQYF.

The chain uses TRBV5-1 and TRBJ2-1, with 10 bases fitting TRBD2. The V gene end was trimmed by 0 bases and the J gene end by 9 bases; junction bases not matched to a gene: 6. The length of the CDR3 is 15 residues. Germline CDR1 and CDR2: SGHRS and YFSETQ. DNA for the CDR3: TGCGCCAGCAGCTTGGCCCTAGCGGGAGTAGGTGAGCAGTTCTTC. Translating it yields CASSLALAGVGEQFF.

This clonotype was counted ten times or more. The chain employs TRBV7-2 and TRBJ2-1; 7 positions agree with TRBD1. J lost 3 bases, V lost 6 bases, and 11 bases had no gene match. The germline V gene encodes CDR1 SGHTA and CDR2 FQGNSA. The CDR3 runs 16 residues. Here the CDR3 DNA reads TGTGCCAGCAGACCGTCGACAGGGAACCTCTACAATGAGCAGTTCTTC. This encodes CASRPSTGNLYNEQFF.

In nucleotides, the CDR3 is TGTGCCAGCAGAGTAAGGCCCGAGACAGGGGGCCTCAGCACAGATACGCAGTATTTT. Its protein is CASRVRPETGGLSTDTQYF. The chain couples TRBV7-2 to TRBJ2-3; TRBD1 aligns across 10 bases. Germline assignment: CDR1 SGHTA and CDR2 FQGNSA. V was clipped by 6 bases and J by 0 bases; unmatched bases: 15. The CDR3 sequence is 19 residues long.

The chain couples TRBV19 to TRBJ2-5; D possibly corresponds to TRBD2 (5 bases). Germline V gives CDR1 LNHDA, CDR2 SQIVND (reference sequence). V lost 1 base, J lost 4 bases, and 7 bases lay in between. The CDR3 contains 13 residues. The DNA for the CDR3 is TGTGCCAGTAGTATAGTCAGCGGAGAGACCCAGTACTTC. The encoded protein is CASSIVSGETQYF. Full variable domain (missing parts from reference TRBV19 and TRBJ2-5): DGGITQSPKYLFRKEGQNVTLSCEQNLNHDAMYWYRQDPGQGLRLIYYSQIVNDFQKGDIAEGYSVSREKKESFPLTVTSAQKNPTAFYLCASSIVSGETQYFGPGTRLLVL.

Ten or more counts support this clonotype. The J gene is TRBJ1-3, the V gene TRBV28; no firm D call. This CDR3 is 11 amino acids long. The V and J ends lost 4 bases and 5 bases respectively, with 3 bases between them. The germline V gene has CDR1 MDHEN and CDR2 SYDVKM. For the CDR3, the DNA is TGTGCCAGCAGTTACCGAAACACCATATATTTT. It is translated as CASSYRNTIYF. The full variable domain, its missing parts supplied by reference TRBV28 and TRBJ1-3, is DVKVTQSSRYLVKRTGEKVFLECVQDMDHENMFWYRQDPGLGLRLIYFSYDVKMKEKGDIPEGYSVSREKKERFSLILESASTNQTSMYLCASSYRNTIYFGEGSWLTVV.

This clonotype was seen repeatedly, ten times or more. This chain connects TRBV5-1 to TRBJ2-3; 8 nucleotides agree with TRBD2. In germline, CDR1 is SGHRS, CDR2 YFSETQ. The CDR3 totals 16 residues. The trim removed 3 bases at V and 2 bases at J, leaving 8 bases unmatched. DNA of the CDR3: TGCGCCAGCAGCTCCTTTGGACTAGCTACCACAGATACGCAGTATTTT. Translation gives CASSSFGLATTDTQYF.

The V and J genes are TRBV12-3 or TRBV12-4 and TRBJ2-1; 8 bases map to TRBD1. The length of the CDR3 is 14 residues. The V segment lost 6 bases and the J segment 2 bases; nucleotides outside the gene matches: 3. The CDR3 here is CASRIQGAYNEQFF. CDR3 nucleotide sequence: TGTGCCAGCAGGATACAGGGGGCCTACAATGAGCAGTTCTTC.

The gene calls are TRBV4-3 and TRBJ2-4; TRBD2 matches at 7 bases. J gave up 8 bases and V 1 base, and 8 bases lay outside the gene matches. The V gene's germline CDR1 is LGHNA and CDR2 YSLEER. The CDR3 runs 15 residues. Here the CDR3 reads CASSQGRRERDIQYF. The CDR3 coding sequence is TGCGCCAGCAGCCAAGGAAGGCGGGAGAGGGACATTCAGTACTTC.